The present entry profiles one T cell receptor (beta chain) with its context. Its antigen is unknown. This entry comes from a study of T cell responses to AZD1222 COVID-19 vaccine. The V gene end was trimmed by 5 bases and the J gene end by 0 bases; junction bases not matched to a gene: 7. The CDR3 covers 16 residues. The germline V gene encodes CDR1 SGHTA and CDR2 FQGNSA. Libraries were prepared by immunoSEQ multiplex PCR; TCRdb keeps only in-frame clonotypes and omits some of them. The data show about 130,000 clones, roughly 86% seen once. Study-wide points: In a largely white British group with more females than males, clonal diversity was possibly underestimated. Only 5 or 6 people who got AZD1222 tested seropositive at baseline.

The sequence was collected from an adult in good health. The sample was peripheral blood, taken on day 0 of AZD1222 vaccination. The V gene is TRBV7-2, the J gene TRBJ1-1; TRBD1 matches at 9 bases. CDR3 sequence reads: CASSLQGAPVNTEAFF. The CDR3 nucleotides are TGTGCCAGCAGCCTACAGGGGGCTCCGGTGAACACTGAAGCTTTCTTT.